The 7 T cell receptor beta chains in this list originate from one sample, sequenced in a study of glioma-infiltrating T cells. TCR alpha and beta CDR3 regions were amplified from RNA using iRepertoire nested multiplex PCR. TCRdb re-called the multiplex PCR reads through MiXCR, storing one row per CDR3 protein. The sample has 400,000 or so distinct CDR3 sequences, around 38% seen once. Sequencing was carried out using glioma tissue, nonneoplastic brain tissue, or PBMCs (not recorded which). Receptors originate from a human donor with low-grade glioma or glioblastoma, undergoing nonglioma brain surgery, or in good health (not recorded which).

This clonotype was seen a few times. The chain is built from TRBV20-1 and TRBJ2-7; 7 positions agree with TRBD2. This CDR3 has 13 residues. Per germline, CDR1 DFQATT and CDR2 SNEGSKA (reference sequence). J lost 4 bases, V lost 6 bases, and 9 bases had no gene match. The CDR3: CSAPLRTRYEQYF. The CDR3 DNA sequence: TGCAGTGCCCCCCTGCGGACTAGGTACGAGCAGTACTTC.

A word on this clonotype: An end of the junction differs from the germline gene, which may be a read error. The chain joins TRBV20-1 to TRBJ2-7; 9 bases line up with TRBD1. CDR1 is DFQATT and CDR2 is SNEGSKA in the germline V gene (reference sequence). This CDR3 is built from 14 residues. CDR3 DNA: TGCAATGCTCCACCCCGGGACAGGGAATACGAGCAGTACTTC. The encoded protein is CNAPPRDREYEQYF.

The rearrangement joins TRBV7-3 to TRBJ1-2; 8 bases line up with TRBD1. V lost 5 bases, J lost 7 bases, and 9 bases stayed unmatched. This CDR3 is built from 14 residues. Germline loops: CDR1 SGHTA, CDR2 FQGTGA. The CDR3 sequence: CASSADGQGFGYTF. In nucleotides, the CDR3 is TGTGCCAGCAGCGCCGATGGACAGGGATTTGGCTACACCTTC.

This clonotype was seen only a few times. The V gene is TRBV27, the J gene TRBJ1-5; maybe TRBD1 (6 bases). Per germline, CDR1 MNHEY and CDR2 SMNVEV (reference sequence). Between the trimmed V and J ends, which lost 5 bases and 0 bases, there was a span of 17 bases. This CDR3 is 17 amino acids long. CDR3 bases: TGTGCCAGCAGTCCACGGGGGGGCCGATATAGCAATCAGCCCCAGCATTTT. It codes for CASSPRGGRYSNQPQHF.

The gene calls are TRBV6-2 or TRBV6-3 and TRBJ2-7; 10 nucleotides match TRBD1. The germline V gene encodes CDR1 MNHEY and CDR2 SVGEGT. The CDR3 loop spans 14 amino acids. The ends lost 6 bases at V and 5 bases at J; junction bases unmatched: 7. CDR3 region: CASSRDRGRNEQYF. Written as DNA, the CDR3 is TGTGCCAGCAGCAGAGACAGGGGGCGGAACGAGCAGTACTTC.

Details on this clonotype: With a much larger clone just one base away, this may be a read error. J is TRBJ1-4 and V is TRBV6-6; D remains ambiguous. The CDR3 consists of 12 residues. Germline CDR1 and CDR2: MNHNY and SVGAGI (reference sequence). The CDR3 DNA reads as TGTGCCAGCAGTTACGATAATGAAAGACTGTTTTTT. Translation: CASSYDNERLFF.

Of note for this clonotype: A much larger clone is a single base away; this may be a read error. The CDR3 end shows no conserved phenylalanine or tryptophan, and so a read error is likely. The V gene is TRBV7-3, the J gene TRBJ2-7, with D possibly TRBD2 on 6 matching bases. The V gene's germline CDR1 is SGHTA and CDR2 FQGTGA. V was clipped by 4 bases and J by 3 bases, with 22 bases between them. The CDR3 is 17 residues long. In nucleotides, the CDR3 is TGTGCCAGCAGCTCTCGGGACTTCCCAACTACCTACTACGAGCAGTACCTC. Residues: CASSSRDFPTTYYEQYL.